The rows below give T cell receptor beta chains drawn from one sample of a study of T cell repertoires in cytomegalovirus infection. The antigens these receptors bind are not known. TCRdb used MiXCR to reprocess the reads, holding one entry per CDR3 protein. This sample has 80,000 to 95,000 distinct CDR3 sequences; around 28% occur once, and the top ten carry approximately 71%. The sequenced sample was CD8+ T cells from cultured PBMCs, obtained from culture after CMV antigen stimulation. The receptors shown here come from a human donor in good health (CMV status not recorded). Some clones in this sample may be carry-over from other donors' samples. Both conserved end residues are part of each CDR3. The D gene is left open where the match is weak. Not all rows give a size; the values are once, few, many and, for expanded clones, a class.

size	D	J	V	DNA	CDR3
-	-	TRBJ1-2	TRBV28	TGTGCCAGCAGTTTCCAGTTCGACTATGGCTACACCTTC	CASSFQFDYGYTF
many	TRBD2	TRBJ2-7	TRBV7-2	TGTGCCAGCAGCGCATTAGCGGGTTCTAGGGAGCAGTACTTC	CASSALAGSREQYF
-	TRBD1	TRBJ1-2	TRBV11-2	TGTGCCAGCAGCTCCGGACAGGGGGGGGGCTACCCCTTC	CASSSGQGGGYPF
many	TRBD2	TRBJ2-3	TRBV7-2	TGTGCCAGCAGCTACGGCGGGGGGGCCAGGGCAGATACGCAGTATTTT	CASSYGGGARADTQYF
few	-	TRBJ1-1	TRBV20-1	TGCAGTGCTAGAGGCCAATGGGACATAAGTTCTGAAGCTTTCTTT	CSARGQWDISSEAFF
few	-	TRBJ2-7	TRBV19	TGTGCCAGTAGTATCGATGGGGGTACCGGAGAGCAGTACTTC	CASSIDGGTGEQYF
-	TRBD1	TRBJ1-1	TRBV5-6	TGTGCCAGCAGCTGGGACAGAGGGCCTGAAGCTTTCTTT	CASSWDRGPEAFF
-	-	TRBJ2-2	TRBV6-5	TGTGCCAGCAGTTACGCGCTAGCATCTGGGGAGCTGTTTTTT	CASSYALASGELFF
-	-	TRBJ2-3	TRBV19	TGTGCCAGTAGTAATGGCAGACTGAGCACAGATACGCAGTATTTT	CASSNGRLSTDTQYF
once	-	TRBJ1-1	TRBV7-9	TGTGCCAGCAGCCCAAACGGACTGATGAACACTGAAGCTTTCTTT	CASSPNGLMNTEAFF
many	-	TRBJ2-7	TRBV28	TGTGCCAGCAGTACCGTAGACGAGCCTGCTACCTACGAGCAGTACTTC	CASSTVDEPATYEQYF
many	-	TRBJ2-1	TRBV7-8	TGTGCCAGCAGCTTATTTAGCTCCTACAATGAGCAGTTCTTC	CASSLFSSYNEQFF
-	TRBD1	TRBJ1-2	TRBV5-6	TGTGCCAGCAGCTCCGGGACAGGGGACTACTATGGCTACACCTTC	CASSSGTGDYYGYTF
-	-	TRBJ1-6	TRBV6-2/TRBV6-3	TGTGCCAGCTCCCCGGATGATTCACCCCTCCACTTT	CASSPDDSPLHF
few	-	TRBJ1-4	TRBV27	TGTGCCAGCAGTTCCGGTGGGGGACCGTCAACTAATGAAAAACTGTTTTTT	CASSSGGGPSTNEKLFF
-	-	TRBJ2-7	TRBV28	TGTGCCAGCAGTTTTTTCCGGGGGCTATACGAGCAGTACTTC	CASSFFRGLYEQYF
many	-	TRBJ2-7	TRBV10-3	TGTGCCATCAGCCCAAAGGGGGACGAGCAGTACTTC	CAISPKGDEQYF
-	-	TRBJ1-5	TRBV20-1	TGCAGTGCGTCTCAGGGTGGGTCCAATCAGCCCCAGCATTTT	CSASQGGSNQPQHF
-	-	TRBJ1-3	TRBV7-2	TGTGCCAGCAGCTACACAGGGCCCTCTGGAAACACCATATATTTT	CASSYTGPSGNTIYF
-	TRBD1	TRBJ1-1	TRBV5-1	TGCGCCAGCAGCCCCGGGACAGGGTTCGAATTGAACACTGAAGCTTTCTTT	CASSPGTGFELNTEAFF
-	-	TRBJ2-3	TRBV20-1	TGCAGTGCTAGAGGCCCCCCCGGCGGGGGCTCCTATAGCACAGATACGCAGTATTTT	CSARGPPGGGSYSTDTQYF
-	-	TRBJ2-4	TRBV28	TGTGCCAGCAATTTACCCCACGGGTATGAAAACATTCAGTACTTC	CASNLPHGYENIQYF
many	-	TRBJ1-3	TRBV7-8	TGTGCCAGCAGCTTAGGGTGGGGGACTGGAAACACCATATATTTT	CASSLGWGTGNTIYF
-	-	TRBJ1-1	TRBV10-2	TGCGCCAGCAGTCGTAGGAACACTGAAGCTTTCTTT	CASSRRNTEAFF
-	-	TRBJ1-1	TRBV19	TGTGCCAGTAGTATATGGTCAAGCCTAGATGAAGCTTTCTTT	CASSIWSSLDEAFF
-	-	TRBJ2-2	TRBV28	TGTGCCAGCAGTTTAGGTTATGCGGAGACCGGGGAGCTGTTTTTT	CASSLGYAETGELFF
few	TRBD1	TRBJ2-1	TRBV28	TGTGCCAGCGCATCCACCCGCCGGGACAGTTCCTACAATGAGCAGTTCTTC	CASASTRRDSSYNEQFF
many	-	TRBJ2-2	TRBV11-2	TGTGCCAGCAGCTTAGTCTCGAGCCTGGCAGGGAACACCGGGGAGCTGTTTTTT	CASSLVSSLAGNTGELFF
-	-	TRBJ2-3	TRBV28	TGTGCCAGCAGTTTGTCCAGAGAGACCACAGATACGCAGTATTTT	CASSLSRETTDTQYF
-	-	TRBJ1-2	TRBV2	TGTGCCAGCAGTGAAGTCGGGCCTGACTCTAACTATGGCTACACCTTC	CASSEVGPDSNYGYTF
medium-sized	-	TRBJ2-2	TRBV27	TGTGCCAGCAGTTTAATCGGTGGCACCGGGGAGCTGTTTTTT	CASSLIGGTGELFF
few	-	TRBJ1-1	TRBV27	TGTGCCAGCAGTTTAAGTCAGGGCGGTTTCACTGAAGCTTTCTTT	CASSLSQGGFTEAFF
many	-	TRBJ2-5	TRBV7-9	TGTGCCAGCAGCTTAGAAGGTTGGTCAGGGCTCTCCGAGACCCAGTACTTC	CASSLEGWSGLSETQYF
-	-	TRBJ2-5	TRBV4-1	TGTGCCAGCAGCCAAGAAAACCACCTGCTAGAGACCCAGTACTTC	CASSQENHLLETQYF
medium-sized	-	TRBJ2-3	TRBV7-2	TGTGCCAGCAGCTTCCCCGACACCACAGATACGCAGTATTTT	CASSFPDTTDTQYF